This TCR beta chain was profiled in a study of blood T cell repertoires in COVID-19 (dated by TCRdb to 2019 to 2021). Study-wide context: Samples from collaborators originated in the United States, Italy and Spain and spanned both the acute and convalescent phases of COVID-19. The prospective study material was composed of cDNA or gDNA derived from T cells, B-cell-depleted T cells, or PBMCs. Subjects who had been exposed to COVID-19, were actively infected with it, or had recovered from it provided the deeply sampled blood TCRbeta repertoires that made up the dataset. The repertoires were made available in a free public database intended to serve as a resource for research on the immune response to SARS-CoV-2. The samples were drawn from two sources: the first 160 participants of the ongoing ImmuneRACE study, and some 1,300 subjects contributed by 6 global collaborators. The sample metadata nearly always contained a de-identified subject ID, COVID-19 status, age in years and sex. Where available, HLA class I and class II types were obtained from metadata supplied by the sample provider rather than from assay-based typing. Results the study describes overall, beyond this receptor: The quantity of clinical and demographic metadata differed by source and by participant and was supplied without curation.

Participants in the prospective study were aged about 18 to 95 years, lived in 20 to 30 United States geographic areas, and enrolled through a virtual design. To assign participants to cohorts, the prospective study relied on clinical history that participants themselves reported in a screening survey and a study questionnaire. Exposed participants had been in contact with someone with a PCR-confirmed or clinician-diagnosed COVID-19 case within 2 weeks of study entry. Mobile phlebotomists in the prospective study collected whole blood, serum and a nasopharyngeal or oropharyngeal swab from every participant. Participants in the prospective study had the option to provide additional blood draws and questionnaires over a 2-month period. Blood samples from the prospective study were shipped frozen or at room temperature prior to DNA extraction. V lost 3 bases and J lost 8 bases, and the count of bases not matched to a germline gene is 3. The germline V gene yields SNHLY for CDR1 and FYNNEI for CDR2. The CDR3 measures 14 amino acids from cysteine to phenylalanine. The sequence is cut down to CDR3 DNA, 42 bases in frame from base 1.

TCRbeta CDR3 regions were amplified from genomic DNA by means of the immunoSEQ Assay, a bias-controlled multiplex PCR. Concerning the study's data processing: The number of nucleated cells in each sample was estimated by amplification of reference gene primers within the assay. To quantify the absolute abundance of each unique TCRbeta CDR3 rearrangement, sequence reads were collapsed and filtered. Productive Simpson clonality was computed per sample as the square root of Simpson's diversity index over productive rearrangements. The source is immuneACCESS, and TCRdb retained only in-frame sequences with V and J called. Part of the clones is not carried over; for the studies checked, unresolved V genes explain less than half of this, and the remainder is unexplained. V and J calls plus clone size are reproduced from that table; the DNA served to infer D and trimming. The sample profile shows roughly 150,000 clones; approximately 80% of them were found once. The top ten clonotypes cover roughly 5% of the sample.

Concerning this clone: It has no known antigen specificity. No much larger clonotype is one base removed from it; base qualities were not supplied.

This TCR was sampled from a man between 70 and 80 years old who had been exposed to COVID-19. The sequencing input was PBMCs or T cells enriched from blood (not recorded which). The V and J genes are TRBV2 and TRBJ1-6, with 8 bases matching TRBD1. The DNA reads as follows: TGTGCCAGCAGTGAGGGGGACAGGTATTCACCCCTCCACTTT. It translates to CASSEGDRYSPLHF.